This TCR beta chain is from a study of T cells after posttransplantation cyclophosphamide. Regarding the study as a whole: Later post-transplant blood repertoires were often dominated by donor CD8+ memory clones. After PTCy, TRB diversity resembled that of CNI/methotrexate controls.

The V and J ends lost 0 bases and 9 bases, in that order; junction bases with no gene match: 5. The CDR3 sequence is 13 residues long. CDR1 and CDR2 (germline): SGHRS, YFSETQ. Profiling relied on immunoSEQ multiplex PCR, and the TCRdb table lists in-frame clones only, not all of them. The sample offers about 38,000 clones and no singletons, the top ten holding 2.5%. This clone was observed at least ten times. The antigen is unknown. The material sequenced was PBMCs. The receptor was isolated from a man aged 45-60 years in good health, CMV-negative, and a related stem cell transplant donor. The V gene is TRBV5-1, the J gene TRBJ1-1; 7 nucleotides agree with TRBD1. DNA for the CDR3: TGCGCCAGCAGCTTGGAGTGGGGACAGCAAGCTTTCTTT. It is translated as CASSLEWGQQAFF.